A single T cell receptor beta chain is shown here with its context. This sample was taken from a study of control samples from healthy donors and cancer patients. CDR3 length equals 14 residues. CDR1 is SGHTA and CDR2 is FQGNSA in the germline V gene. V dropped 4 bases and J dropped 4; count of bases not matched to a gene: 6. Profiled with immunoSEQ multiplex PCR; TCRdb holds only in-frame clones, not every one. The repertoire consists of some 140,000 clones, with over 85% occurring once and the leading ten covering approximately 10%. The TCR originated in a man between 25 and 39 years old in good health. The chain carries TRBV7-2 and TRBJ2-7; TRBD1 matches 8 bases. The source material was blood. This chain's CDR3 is CASSYDRGSYEQYF. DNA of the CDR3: TGTGCCAGCAGCTATGACAGGGGTTCGTACGAGCAGTACTTC.